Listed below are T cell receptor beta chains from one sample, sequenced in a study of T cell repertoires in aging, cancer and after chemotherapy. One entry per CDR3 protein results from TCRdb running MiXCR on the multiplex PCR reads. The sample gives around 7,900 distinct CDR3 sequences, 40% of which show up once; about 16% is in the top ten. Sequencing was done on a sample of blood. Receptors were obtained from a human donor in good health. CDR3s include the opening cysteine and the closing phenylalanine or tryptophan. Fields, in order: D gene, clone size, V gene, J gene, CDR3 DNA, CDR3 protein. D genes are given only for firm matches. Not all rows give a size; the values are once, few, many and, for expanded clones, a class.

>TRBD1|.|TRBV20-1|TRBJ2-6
TGCAGTGCTAGGGACCGGGACAGGGTTGGGGCCAACGTCCTGACTTTC
CSARDRDRVGANVLTF
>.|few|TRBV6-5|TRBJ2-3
TGTGCGAGCATTAGCGCAAATACGCAGTATTTT
CASISANTQYF
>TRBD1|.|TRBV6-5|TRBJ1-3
TGTGCCAGCAGTTACTTAAGAACAGGGGCGGGAAACACCATATATTTT
CASSYLRTGAGNTIYF
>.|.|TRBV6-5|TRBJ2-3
TGTGCCAGCAGCTCTGATGAGGGGGACCCAGATACGCAGTATTTT
CASSSDEGDPDTQYF
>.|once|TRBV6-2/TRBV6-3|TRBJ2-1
TGTGCCAGCATGGGAGTGGGGGCCCCAGATGAGCAGTTCTTC
CASMGVGAPDEQFF
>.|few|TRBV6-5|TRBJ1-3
TGTGCCAGCACTAGCGGAGGAAACACCATATATTTT
CASTSGGNTIYF
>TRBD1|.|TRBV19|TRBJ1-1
TGTGCCAGTAGTATCACAGGGGATTGGACTGAAGCTTTCTTT
CASSITGDWTEAFF
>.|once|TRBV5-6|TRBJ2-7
TGTGCCACTTCATGGGGGACCTACGAGCAGTACTTC
CATSWGTYEQYF
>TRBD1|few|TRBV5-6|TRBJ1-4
TGTGCCAGCAGCTCCGGGACAGGGTTTGAAAAACTGTTTTTT
CASSSGTGFEKLFF
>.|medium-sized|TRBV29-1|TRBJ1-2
TGCAGCGTTGCAGAAACAGGGTTTGGCTATGGCTACACCTTC
CSVAETGFGYGYTF
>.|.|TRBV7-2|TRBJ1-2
TGTGCCAGCAGCTTAGGAGGGGAGGGGGGGTGGTATGGCTACACCTTC
CASSLGGEGGWYGYTF
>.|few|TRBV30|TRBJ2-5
TGTGCCTGGAGTCGGGACAACCAAGAGACCCAGTACTTC
CAWSRDNQETQYF
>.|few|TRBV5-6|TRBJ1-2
TGTGCCAGCAGCTTGGGGAACAGCAACTATGGCTACACCTTC
CASSLGNSNYGYTF
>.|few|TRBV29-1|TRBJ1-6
TGCAGCGCTAAGACAGGTCTTTCTAATTCACCCCTCCACTTT
CSAKTGLSNSPLHF
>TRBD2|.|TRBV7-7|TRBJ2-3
TGTGCTAGCAGCTTACAGCGGGGGGGCATGGATACGCAGTATTTT
CASSLQRGGMDTQYF
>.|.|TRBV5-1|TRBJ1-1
TGCGCCACCAAGCCAGGGACAAACACTGAAGCTTTCTTT
CATKPGTNTEAFF
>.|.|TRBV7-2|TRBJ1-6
TGTGCCAGCAGCTTAGTTGGGGGCACCTATAATTCACCCCTCCACTTT
CASSLVGGTYNSPLHF
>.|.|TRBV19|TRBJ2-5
TGTGCCAGTAGTACGTGGAGGGGTACAGGGATGTGGGGGACCCAGTACTTC
CASSTWRGTGMWGTQYF
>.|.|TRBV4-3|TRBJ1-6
TGCGCCAGCAGCCGAGGCGGTGGGGGTTCCCCCTATAATTCACCCCTCCACTTT
CASSRGGGGSPYNSPLHF
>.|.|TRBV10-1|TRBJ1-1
TGTGCCAGCAGTCACTCCGGGACCGTGAACACTGAAGCTTTCTTT
CASSHSGTVNTEAFF
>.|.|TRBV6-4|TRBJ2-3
TGTGCCAGCAAGGTGGGGGGGCAGGACACAGATACGCAGTATTTT
CASKVGGQDTDTQYF
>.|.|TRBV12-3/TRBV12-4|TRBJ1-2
TGTGCCAGCGCACCTCCGGTCGGGGGGCACGCCTATGGCTACACCTTC
CASAPPVGGHAYGYTF
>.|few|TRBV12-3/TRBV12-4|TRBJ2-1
TGTGCCAGCAGTTTAGAGTCCTACAATGAGCAGTTCTTC
CASSLESYNEQFF
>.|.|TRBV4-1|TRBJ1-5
TGTGCCAGCAGCAAAGAGCCGGGACACGTTTGCAATCAGCCCCAGCATTTT
CASSKEPGHVCNQPQHF
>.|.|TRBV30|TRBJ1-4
TGTGCCTGGAGGTTACAGGGTAGGACATACGAAAAACTGTTTTTT
CAWRLQGRTYEKLFF
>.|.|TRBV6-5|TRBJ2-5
TGTGCCATCAGTGAGTCCATAAAGACCCAGTACTTC
CAISESIKTQYF
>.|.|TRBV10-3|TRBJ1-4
TGTGCCATCAGTCCCGAGGAGGGCGGACTTCCTAATGAAAAACTGTTTTTT
CAISPEEGGLPNEKLFF
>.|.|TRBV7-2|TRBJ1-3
TGTGCCAGCAGCTTAGACCCTGGAACCACCATATATTTT
CASSLDPGTTIYF
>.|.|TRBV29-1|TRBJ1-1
TGCAGCGTCCGCAAACAGGGGAACACTGAAGCTTTCTTT
CSVRKQGNTEAFF
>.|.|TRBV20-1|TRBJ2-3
TGCAGTGGGTGGGCAGATACGCAGTATTTT
CSGWADTQYF
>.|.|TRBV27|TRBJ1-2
TGTGCCAGCAGTTTATCTTGGGGGCATTCCTCGGGCTACACCTTC
CASSLSWGHSSGYTF
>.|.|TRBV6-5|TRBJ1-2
TGTGCCAGCAATTCCCCGGGGAGCTATGGCTACACCTTC
CASNSPGSYGYTF
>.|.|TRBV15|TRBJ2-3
TGTGCCACCAGCAGAGATACGAACAGGTGGACAGATACGCAGTATTTT
CATSRDTNRWTDTQYF
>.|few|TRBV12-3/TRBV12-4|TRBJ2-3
TGTGCCAGCAACCCGATAGCGGCTCCTAACACAGATACGCAGTATTTT
CASNPIAAPNTDTQYF
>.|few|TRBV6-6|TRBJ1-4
TGTGCCATCCGCGGAGCAGGGGATGAAAAACTGTTTTTT
CAIRGAGDEKLFF
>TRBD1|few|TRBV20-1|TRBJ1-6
TGCAGTGCTACACGTCCCTCCGGGACAGCGTATAATTCACCCCTCCACTTT
CSATRPSGTAYNSPLHF
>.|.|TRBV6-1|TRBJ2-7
TGTGCCAGCGATCGGGACACCGAATCCTCCTACGAGCAGTACTTC
CASDRDTESSYEQYF